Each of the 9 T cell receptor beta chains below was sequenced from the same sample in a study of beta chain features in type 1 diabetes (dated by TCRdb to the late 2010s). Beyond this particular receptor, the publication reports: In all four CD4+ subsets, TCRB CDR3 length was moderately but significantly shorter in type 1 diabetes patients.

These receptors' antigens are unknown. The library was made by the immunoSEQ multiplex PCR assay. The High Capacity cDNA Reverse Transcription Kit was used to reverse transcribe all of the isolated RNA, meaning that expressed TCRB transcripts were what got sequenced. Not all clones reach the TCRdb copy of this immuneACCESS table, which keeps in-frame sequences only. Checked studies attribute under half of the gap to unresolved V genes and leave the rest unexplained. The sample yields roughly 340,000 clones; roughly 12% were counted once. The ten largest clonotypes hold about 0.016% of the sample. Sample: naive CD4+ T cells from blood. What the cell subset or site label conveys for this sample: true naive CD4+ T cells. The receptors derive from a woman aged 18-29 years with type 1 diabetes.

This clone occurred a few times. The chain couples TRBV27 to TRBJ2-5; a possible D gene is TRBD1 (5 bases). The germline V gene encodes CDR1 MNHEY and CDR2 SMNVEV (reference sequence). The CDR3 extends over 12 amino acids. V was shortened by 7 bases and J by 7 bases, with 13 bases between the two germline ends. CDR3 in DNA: TGTGCCAGCAAGTCTGGACATTCGACCCAGTACTTC. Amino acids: CASKSGHSTQYF.

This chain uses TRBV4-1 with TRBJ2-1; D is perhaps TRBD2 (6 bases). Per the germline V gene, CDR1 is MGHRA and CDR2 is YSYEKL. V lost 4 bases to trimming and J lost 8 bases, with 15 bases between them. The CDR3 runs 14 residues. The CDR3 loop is CASSPRDFSDEQFF. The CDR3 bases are TGCGCCAGCAGCCCACGGGACTTTAGCGATGAGCAGTTCTTC.

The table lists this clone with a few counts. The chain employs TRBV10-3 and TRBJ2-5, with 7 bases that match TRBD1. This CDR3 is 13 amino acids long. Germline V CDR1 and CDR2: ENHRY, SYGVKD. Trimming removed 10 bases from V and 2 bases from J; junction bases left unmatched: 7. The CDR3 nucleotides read TGTGCCACCCGGACAGGTCCGCAAGAGACCCAGTACTTC. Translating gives CATRTGPQETQYF.

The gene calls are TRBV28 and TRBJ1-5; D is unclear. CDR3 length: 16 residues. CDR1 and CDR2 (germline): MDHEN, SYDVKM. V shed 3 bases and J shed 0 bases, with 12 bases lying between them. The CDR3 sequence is CASSFGDGDSNQPQHF. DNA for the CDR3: TGTGCCAGCAGTTTCGGGGATGGGGATAGCAATCAGCCCCAGCATTTT. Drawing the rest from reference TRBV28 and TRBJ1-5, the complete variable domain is DVKVTQSSRYLVKRTGEKVFLECVQDMDHENMFWYRQDPGLGLRLIYFSYDVKMKEKGDIPEGYSVSREKKERFSLILESASTNQTSMYLCASSFGDGDSNQPQHFGDGTRLSIL.

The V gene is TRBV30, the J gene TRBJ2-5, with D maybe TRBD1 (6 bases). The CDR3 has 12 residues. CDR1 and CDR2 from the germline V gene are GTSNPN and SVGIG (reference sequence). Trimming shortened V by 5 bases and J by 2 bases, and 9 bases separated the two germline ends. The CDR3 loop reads CAWGTGQETQYF. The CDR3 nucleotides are TGTGCCTGGGGAACAGGGCAAGAGACCCAGTACTTC.

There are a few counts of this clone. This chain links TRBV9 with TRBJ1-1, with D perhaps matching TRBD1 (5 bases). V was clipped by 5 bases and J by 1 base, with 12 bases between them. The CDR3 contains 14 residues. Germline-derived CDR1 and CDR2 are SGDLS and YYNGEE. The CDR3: CASRGGTANTEAFF. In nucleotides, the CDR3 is TGTGCCAGCAGGGGGGGGACGGCGAACACTGAAGCTTTCTTT. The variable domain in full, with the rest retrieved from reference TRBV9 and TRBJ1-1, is DSGVTQTPKHLITATGQRVTLRCSPRSGDLSVYWYQQSLDQGLQFLIQYYNGEERAKGNILERFSAQQFPDLHSELNLSSLELGDSALYFCASRGGTANTEAFFGQGTRLTVV.

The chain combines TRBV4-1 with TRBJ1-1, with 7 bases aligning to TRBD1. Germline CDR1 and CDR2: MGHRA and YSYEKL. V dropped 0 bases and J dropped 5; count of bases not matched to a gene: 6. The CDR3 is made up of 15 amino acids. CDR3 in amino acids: CASSQDLAGGTEAFF. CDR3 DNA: TGCGCCAGCAGCCAAGATCTGGCAGGGGGAACTGAAGCTTTCTTT.

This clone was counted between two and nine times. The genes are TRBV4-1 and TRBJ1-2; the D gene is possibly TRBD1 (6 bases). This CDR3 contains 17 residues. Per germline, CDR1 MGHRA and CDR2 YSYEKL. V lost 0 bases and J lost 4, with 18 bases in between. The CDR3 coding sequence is TGCGCCAGCAGCCAAGATCTCAGGGGATGGATGGGCTATGGCTACACCTTC. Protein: CASSQDLRGWMGYGYTF.

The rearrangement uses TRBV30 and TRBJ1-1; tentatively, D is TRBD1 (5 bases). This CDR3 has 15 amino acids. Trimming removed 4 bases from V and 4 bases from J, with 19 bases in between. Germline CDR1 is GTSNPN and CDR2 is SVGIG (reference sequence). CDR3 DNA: TGTGCCTGGACCCCCATGGGGGGGGATGGCACTGAAGCTTTCTTT. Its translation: CAWTPMGGDGTEAFF. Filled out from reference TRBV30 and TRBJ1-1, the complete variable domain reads SQTIHQWPATLVQPVGSPLSLECTVEGTSNPNLYWYRQAAGRGLQLLFYSVGIGQISSEVPQNLSASRPQDRQFILSSKKLLLSDSGFYLCAWTPMGGDGTEAFFGQGTRLTVV.